This T cell receptor beta chain is from a study of blood T cell repertoires in COVID-19. Study at large: Acute and convalescent COVID-19 specimens originated in the United States, Italy and Spain. T cells, B-cell-depleted T cells, or PBMCs provided the cDNA or gDNA that served as material.

The length of the CDR3 is 9 amino acids, counting both ends. Germline CDR1 LGHNA, CDR2 YSLEER. To note about this clone: No conserved phenylalanine or tryptophan ends this CDR3, so it is likely a read error. The limits of the CDR3 on the DNA are not certain, so only TCRdb's listed CDR3 is given.

Authors' processing steps: For nucleated cells, counts were estimated from reference gene primer amplification. Assay used: immunoSEQ multiplex PCR; TCRdb lists only in-frame clones, some missing. V, J and clone size derive from that table, while D and trimming were established from the DNA sequence. The table shows roughly 350,000 clones, with about 90% occurring only once. The chain recombines TRBV4-3 with TRBJ2-7; TRBD2 is the table's D call, not checked against the DNA. The sample was peripheral blood. The sequence was obtained from a woman under 30 who had recovered from COVID-19. The CDR3 is CASSQALFL.